Each of the 32 T cell receptor beta chains below was sequenced from the same sample in a study of cytomegalovirus exposure and HLA in healthy donors (dated by TCRdb to 2016 to 2017). Library construction relied on the immunoSEQ multiplex PCR assay. The multiplex PCR relied on a mix of 60 forward primers for TCR Vbeta segments and 13 reverse primers for TCR Jbeta segments. TCRdb carries this immuneACCESS record with in-frame sequences only. Its versions omit some clonotypes, under half of them owing to an unresolved V gene in the studies checked, with the rest unexplained. This sample gives 150,000 or so clones in total; roughly 79% of them show up just once. The ten largest clones take up 1.3% of the sample. Specimen: PBMCs. All receptors come from a man aged 30 to 39 in good health and CMV-seronegative.

This chain uses TRBV11-2 with TRBJ2-1; 10 bases align to TRBD2. Germline lookup yields CDR1 SGHAT and CDR2 FQNNGV. CDR3 length: 15 residues. The junction had 5 bases not matched to a gene; V was cut back by 5 bases and J by 4 bases. This CDR3 reads CASSPLAGGYNEQFF. In nucleotides, the CDR3 is TGTGCCAGCAGCCCCTTAGCGGGAGGATACAATGAGCAGTTCTTC.

The rearrangement links TRBV7-6 to TRBJ2-1; D is uncertain. The CDR3 length is 13 residues. Trimming shortened V by 5 bases and J by 6 bases, and 11 bases separated the two germline ends. Per germline, CDR1 SGHVS and CDR2 FNYEAQ. The CDR3 reads CASSLSAPNEQFF. In nucleotides, the CDR3 is TGTGCCAGCAGCCTGAGCGCGCCCAATGAGCAGTTCTTC.

The V and J genes are TRBV28 and TRBJ1-2; D is perhaps TRBD1 (5 bases). CDR3 length: 14 amino acids. V was shortened by 1 base and J by 3 bases, with 9 bases between the two germline ends. Germline CDR1 reads MDHEN; CDR2 reads SYDVKM. CDR3 region: CASSLSTGYYGYTF. Written as DNA, the CDR3 is TGTGCCAGCAGTTTATCCACAGGCTACTATGGCTACACCTTC.

The CDR3 nucleotides are TGTGCCAGCATCATGGGGGACTCTTACTACGAGCAGTACTTC. It codes for CASIMGDSYYEQYF. This sequence joins TRBV27 and TRBJ2-7; D perhaps matches TRBD2 (6 bases). V lost 7 bases and J lost 3, with 16 bases in between. CDR1 and CDR2 from the germline V gene are MNHEY and SMNVEV (reference sequence). The CDR3 totals 14 residues.

The CDR3 nucleotides are TGTGCCATCACCGCGGGGGGGCACAGGCAAGAGACCCAGTACTTC. This gives the protein CAITAGGHRQETQYF. The chain couples TRBV19 to TRBJ2-5; 9 nucleotides agree with TRBD2. The junction had 11 bases not matched to a gene; V was cut back by 10 bases and J by 2 bases. The CDR3 extends over 15 amino acids. Per germline, CDR1 LNHDA and CDR2 SQIVND (reference sequence).

The V gene is TRBV5-1, the J gene TRBJ1-5; maybe TRBD1 (6 bases). Per germline, CDR1 SGHRS and CDR2 YFSETQ. The CDR3 covers 13 residues. V shed 4 bases and J shed 3 bases, with 8 bases lying between them. CDR3 bases: TGCGCCAGCAGCCAGGGGATCAATCAGCCCCAGCATTTT. Translating it yields CASSQGINQPQHF.

V is TRBV27 and J is TRBJ1-1; TRBD1 aligns across 9 bases. V lost 5 bases and J lost 1; bases outside the gene matches: 5. Germline V gene sequence: CDR1 MNHEY, CDR2 SMNVEV (reference sequence). The CDR3 runs 15 residues. CDR3 protein: CASSGWGQGNTEAFF. The CDR3 nucleotides read TGTGCCAGCAGTGGGTGGGGACAGGGGAACACTGAAGCTTTCTTT.

The chain carries TRBV13 and TRBJ1-3; D might be TRBD1 (5 bases). Germline V gives CDR1 PRHDT, CDR2 FYEKMQ (reference sequence). This CDR3 is 13 amino acids long. Deletions cut 5 bases from V and 8 bases from J, with 13 bases between. This CDR3 is CASSTGGSYTIYF. As DNA, the CDR3 is TGTGCCAGCAGCACGGGGGGGAGTTACACCATATATTTT. Complete variable domain (other parts from reference TRBV13 and TRBJ1-3): AAGVIQSPRHLIKEKRETATLKCYPIPRHDTVYWYQQGPGQDPQFLISFYEKMQSDKGSIPDRFSAQQFSDYHSELNMSSLELGDSALYFCASSTGGSYTIYFGEGSWLTVV.

This clone was picked up a small number of times. V gene TRBV6-6 combines with J gene TRBJ2-1; 13 nucleotides align to TRBD2. J gave up 5 bases and V 6 bases, and 1 base lay outside the gene matches. Germline CDR1 is MNHNY and CDR2 is SVGAGI (reference sequence). The CDR3 runs 14 residues. CDR3 residues: CASRGTSGDNEQFF. The CDR3 region has the DNA TGTGCCAGCAGGGGGACTAGCGGGGACAATGAGCAGTTCTTC.

As DNA, the CDR3 is TGTGCCAGCAGCCAAGGACTAGCGGTCTCCTACGAGCAGTACTTC. Protein: CASSQGLAVSYEQYF. The chain uses TRBV7-2 and TRBJ2-7; 10 positions match TRBD2. CDR3 length equals 15 residues. J gave up 0 bases and V 5 bases, and 4 bases lay outside the gene matches. Germline CDR1 and CDR2: SGHTA and FQGNSA.

The rearrangement links TRBV5-1 to TRBJ2-5, with D tentatively TRBD1 (5 bases). V was shortened by 4 bases and J by 9 bases, with 19 bases between the two germline ends. This CDR3 contains 14 residues. Germline assignment: CDR1 SGHRS and CDR2 YFSETQ. In DNA, the CDR3 is TGCGCCAGCAGCGCCACGGCCCTCGTGGGGCCCCAGTACTTC. This gives the protein CASSATALVGPQYF.

The CDR3 region is CASRTGPQEKLFF. Here the CDR3 DNA reads TGTGCCAGCCGGACAGGGCCGCAAGAAAAACTGTTTTTT. The V and J genes are TRBV6-6 and TRBJ1-4; TRBD1 aligns across 8 bases. Germline lookup yields CDR1 MNHNY and CDR2 SVGAGI (reference sequence). This CDR3 is built from 13 residues. V was clipped by 8 bases and J by 8 bases; unmatched bases: 7.

The chain has TRBV7-9 and TRBJ1-1; D remains ambiguous. The length of the CDR3 is 15 residues. Germline CDR1 and CDR2: SEHNR and FQNEAQ (reference sequence). The ends were cut back, 5 bases at V and 0 bases at J, with 13 bases in the middle. The CDR3 sequence is CASSNTLGLNTEAFF. The CDR3 DNA reads as TGTGCCAGCAGCAACACTCTAGGCTTGAACACTGAAGCTTTCTTT.

The chain links TRBV27 to TRBJ2-7; the D is unclear. This CDR3 comprises 17 residues. CDR1 and CDR2 from the germline V gene are MNHEY and SMNVEV (reference sequence). Trimming removed 1 base from V and 3 bases from J, with 19 bases in between. Here the CDR3 DNA reads TGTGCCAGCAGTTTATACGCCCCAGGATACCTTCGCTACGAGCAGTACTTC. The encoded protein is CASSLYAPGYLRYEQYF.

This chain joins TRBV28 and TRBJ1-6; TRBD1 agrees at 9 bases. The V gene's germline CDR1 is MDHEN and CDR2 SYDVKM. The trim removed 7 bases at V and 1 base at J, leaving 5 bases unmatched. This CDR3 is built from 16 residues. The CDR3, as DNA: TGTGCCAGCACCACAGACAGGGGGTCCTATAATTCACCCCTCCACTTT. Translated: CASTTDRGSYNSPLHF.

The rearrangement joins TRBV29-1 to TRBJ2-7, with TRBD1 matching over 7 bases. CDR1 is SQVTM and CDR2 is ANQGSEA in the germline V gene. J was trimmed by 5 bases and V by 3 bases; bases with no gene match: 4. This CDR3 has 12 amino acids. In nucleotides, the CDR3 is TGCAGCGTTGACAGGGGGTCGGACGAGCAGTACTTC. Translating gives CSVDRGSDEQYF.

The rearrangement links TRBV13 to TRBJ2-1, with 10 bases lining up with TRBD1. The J segment lost 3 bases and the V segment lost 4 bases, leaving 6 bases of the junction unmatched. The CDR3 length is 16 residues. The V gene's germline CDR1 is PRHDT and CDR2 FYEKMQ (reference sequence). In DNA, the CDR3 is TGTGCCAGCAGCTACACGGGACAGGGGATCTACAATGAGCAGTTCTTC. Translation: CASSYTGQGIYNEQFF.

The V call is TRBV5-4, the J call TRBJ1-1; D unresolved. CDR3 length: 14 amino acids. The germline V gene encodes CDR1 SGHNT and CDR2 YYREEE (reference sequence). V dropped 0 bases and J dropped 1 base, with 7 bases sitting between them. In DNA, the CDR3 is TGTGCCAGCAGCTTGGGGGAGAGGAACACTGAAGCTTTCTTT. Encoded protein: CASSLGERNTEAFF.

The rearrangement joins TRBV10-1 to TRBJ2-2, with D perhaps matching TRBD1 (5 bases). The CDR3 is 13 residues long. CDR1 is WNHNN, CDR2 SYGVQD, per germline (reference sequence). Trimming cost V 7 bases and J 4 bases, with 10 bases left between them. CDR3 nucleotides: TGCGCCAGCAAAGACAGTATCACCGGGGAGCTGTTTTTT. Translated, it gives CASKDSITGELFF.

The chain is built from TRBV5-6 and TRBJ2-2; unclear D gene. The CDR3 extends over 16 amino acids. Germline V gene sequence: CDR1 SGHDT, CDR2 YYEEEE. V lost 4 bases and J lost 0, with 13 bases in between. This CDR3 is CASSLISYTNTGELFF. For the CDR3, the DNA is TGTGCCAGCAGCCTGATCAGTTATACGAACACCGGGGAGCTGTTTTTT. The variable domain in full, with the rest retrieved from reference TRBV5-6 and TRBJ2-2, is DAGVTQSPTHLIKTRGQQVTLRCSPKSGHDTVSWYQQALGQGPQFIFQYYEEEERQRGNFPDRFSGHQFPNYSSELNVNALLLGDSALYLCASSLISYTNTGELFFGEGSRLTVL.

In this sample, this clone turned up once. This sequence joins TRBV28 and TRBJ1-2; D gene unclear. Trimming stripped 1 base from V and 2 bases from J, with 8 bases between. Germline V CDR1 and CDR2: MDHEN, SYDVKM. The CDR3 is 14 amino acids. The chain's CDR3 is CASSLYTGNYGYTF. Here the CDR3 DNA reads TGTGCCAGCAGTTTATATACGGGGAACTATGGCTACACCTTC.

The CDR3 region has the DNA TGTGCCAGCACCACTCCTCAGGTAGATAATTCACCCCTCCACTTT. It yields the protein CASTTPQVDNSPLHF. This sequence joins TRBV28 and TRBJ1-6; unclear D gene. Trimming took off 7 bases at V and 5 bases at J, with 15 bases between the two ends. Per the germline V gene, CDR1 is MDHEN and CDR2 is SYDVKM. CDR3 length: 15 residues.

The V gene is TRBV18, the J gene TRBJ1-2; perhaps TRBD1 as D (5 bases). Germline V lookup: CDR1 KGHSH, CDR2 LQKENI. The CDR3 loop spans 16 amino acids. Trimming cost V 3 bases and J 8 bases, with 22 bases left between them. This CDR3 reads CASSPTWLEGLAGYTF. CDR3 sequence (DNA): TGTGCCAGCTCACCGACGTGGTTGGAGGGGCTGGCGGGCTACACCTTC.

The chain couples TRBV19 to TRBJ2-1; 8 bases align to TRBD2. CDR1 and CDR2 from the germline V gene are LNHDA and SQIVND (reference sequence). The CDR3 totals 15 residues. The ends lost 5 bases at V and 1 base at J; junction bases unmatched: 4. CDR3 region: CASSRSSGSYNEQFF. In DNA, the CDR3 is TGTGCCAGTAGTCGCTCTAGCGGGTCCTACAATGAGCAGTTCTTC.

In its sample, this clone was seen once. The CDR3 region is CASSHPIGSSYNEQFF. CDR3 sequence (DNA): TGTGCCAGCAGCCATCCAATCGGGAGCTCCTACAATGAGCAGTTCTTC. The chain links TRBV7-9 to TRBJ2-1; D possibly corresponds to TRBD2 (6 bases). In germline, CDR1 is SEHNR, CDR2 FQNEAQ (reference sequence). Trimming pared 5 bases from V and 0 bases from J, leaving 14 bases between. The CDR3 sequence is 16 residues long. Looking up the rest from reference TRBV7-9 and TRBJ2-1 gives the full variable domain: DTGVSQNPRHKITKRGQNVTFRCDPISEHNRLYWYRQTLGQGPEFLTYFQNEAQLEKSRLLSDRFSAERPKGSFSTLEIQRTEQGDSAMYLCASSHPIGSSYNEQFFGPGTRLTVL.

This chain connects TRBV13 to TRBJ2-1, with 10 positions matching TRBD2. The ends lost 2 bases at V and 5 bases at J; junction bases unmatched: 9. The CDR3 totals 17 residues. CDR1 and CDR2 from the germline V gene are PRHDT and FYEKMQ (reference sequence). CDR3 amino acids: CASSLRTGTSVNNEQFF. In DNA, the CDR3 is TGTGCCAGCAGCTTACGAACCGGGACTAGCGTCAACAATGAGCAGTTCTTC.

The chain uses TRBV14 and TRBJ2-1; D is unresolved. Per germline, CDR1 SGHDN and CDR2 FVKESK. The germline V and J ends were trimmed by 0 bases and 8 bases, with 23 bases remaining between them. This CDR3 is built from 18 residues. CDR3 residues: CASSQDKTARKVGDEQFF. The CDR3 DNA reads as TGTGCCAGCAGCCAAGATAAGACCGCTAGAAAAGTGGGTGATGAGCAGTTCTTC.

The chain recombines TRBV6-8 with TRBJ2-7; TRBD2 aligns across 8 bases. The CDR3 totals 15 residues. V dropped 6 bases and J dropped 2; count of bases not matched to a gene: 9. Germline V lookup: CDR1 MNHGY, CDR2 SAAAGT. The CDR3 region has the DNA TGTGCCAGCAGGGATACTAGCGGAGCTACCTACGAGCAGTACTTC. It encodes CASRDTSGATYEQYF.

The V gene is TRBV7-8, the J gene TRBJ2-2; 8 bases agree with TRBD2. The CDR3 is 16 amino acids. The ends lost 2 bases at V and 1 base at J; junction bases unmatched: 3. Germline-derived CDR1 and CDR2 are SGHVS and FQNEAQ. The CDR3 region is CASSLSGGGNTGELFF. DNA of the CDR3: TGTGCCAGCAGCTTATCGGGAGGGGGGAACACCGGGGAGCTGTTTTTT. Full variable domain (rest looked up from reference TRBV7-8 and TRBJ2-2): GAGVSQSPRYKVAKRGQDVALRCDPISGHVSLFWYQQALGQGPEFLTYFQNEAQLDKSGLPSDRFFAERPEGSVSTLKIQRTQQEDSAVYLCASSLSGGGNTGELFFGEGSRLTVL.

The chain employs TRBV5-1 and TRBJ1-1, with 7 bases aligning to TRBD1. The CDR3 runs to 14 residues. Germline V CDR1 and CDR2: SGHRS, YFSETQ. The J segment lost 3 bases and the V segment lost 0 bases, leaving 2 bases of the junction unmatched. The CDR3 here is CASSLGDSYTEAFF. For the CDR3, the DNA is TGCGCCAGCAGCTTGGGGGACAGCTACACTGAAGCTTTCTTT.

The gene calls are TRBV7-2 and TRBJ2-7, with 8 bases lining up with TRBD2. The CDR3 totals 15 residues. Germline trimming cut 1 base from V and 3 bases from J; bases unmatched to any gene: 5. The V gene's germline CDR1 is SGHTA and CDR2 FQGNSA. CDR3 coding DNA: TGTGCCAGCAGCTTAGAGGCTAGCGGGCTCTACGAGCAGTACTTC. Encoded protein: CASSLEASGLYEQYF.

This chain links TRBV5-1 with TRBJ1-5; D gene ambiguous. The CDR3 consists of 15 residues. V was cut by 0 bases and J by 4 bases, with 11 bases left in between. Germline CDR1 is SGHRS and CDR2 is YFSETQ. CDR3 loop: CASSLGRVGNQPQHF. CDR3 DNA: TGCGCCAGCAGCTTGGGTCGGGTGGGTAATCAGCCCCAGCATTTT.